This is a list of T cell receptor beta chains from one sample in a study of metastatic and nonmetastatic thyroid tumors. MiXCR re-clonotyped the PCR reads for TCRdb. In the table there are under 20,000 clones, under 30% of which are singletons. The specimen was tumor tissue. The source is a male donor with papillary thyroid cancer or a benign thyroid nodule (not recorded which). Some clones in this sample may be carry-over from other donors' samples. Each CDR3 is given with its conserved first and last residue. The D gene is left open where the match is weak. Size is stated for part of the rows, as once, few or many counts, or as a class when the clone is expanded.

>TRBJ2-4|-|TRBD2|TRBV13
CDSSPLNFSGRGDKNIQYF
TGTGACAGCAGCCCCTTAAACTTTAGCGGGAGAGGGGACAAAAACATTCAGTACTTC
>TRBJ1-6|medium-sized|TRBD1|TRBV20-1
CSARDPGQGASPLHF
TGCAGTGCTAGAGACCCGGGACAGGGGGCCTCACCCCTCCACTTT
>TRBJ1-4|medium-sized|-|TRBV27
CASSLRDYGTTNEKLFF
TGTGCCAGCAGCCTCAGGGATTACGGCACAACTAATGAAAAACTGTTTTTT
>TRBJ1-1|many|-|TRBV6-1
CASSGQIEAFF
TGTGCCAGCAGTGGACAGATCGAAGCTTTCTTT
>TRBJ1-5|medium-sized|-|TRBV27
CASSSGTSPNQPQHF
TGTGCCAGCAGTTCTGGGACGTCACCAAATCAGCCCCAGCATTTT
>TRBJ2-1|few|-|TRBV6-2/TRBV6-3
CASGEGGSYNEQFF
TGTGCCAGCGGAGAGGGGGGCTCCTACAATGAGCAGTTCTTC
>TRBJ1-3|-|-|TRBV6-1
CASSWVSGGNTIYF
TGTGCCAGCAGCTGGGTGTCGGGGGGAAACACCATATATTTT
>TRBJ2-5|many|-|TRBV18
CASSPDSQETQYF
TGTGCCAGCTCCCCGGATAGCCAAGAGACCCAGTACTTC
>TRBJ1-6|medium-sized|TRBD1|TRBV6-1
CASRETGRLNSPLHF
TGTGCCAGCAGGGAGACAGGGAGACTTAATTCACCCCTCCACTTT
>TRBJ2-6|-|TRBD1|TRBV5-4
CASSLGWGTGVSGANVLTF
TGTGCCAGCAGCTTGGGCTGGGGGACAGGGGTCTCTGGGGCCAACGTCCTGACTTTC
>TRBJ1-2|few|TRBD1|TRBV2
CASSRTGDHGYTF
TGTGCCAGCAGCCGGACAGGGGACCATGGCTACACCTTC
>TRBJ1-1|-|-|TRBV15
CATSRGGVLGVGSTEAFF
TGTGCCACCAGCAGAGGGGGGGTACTTGGGGTTGGTTCCACTGAAGCTTTCTTT
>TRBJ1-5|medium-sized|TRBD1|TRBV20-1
CSAWTGNQPQHF
TGCAGTGCTTGGACAGGGAATCAGCCCCAGCATTTT
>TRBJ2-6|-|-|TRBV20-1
CSAPDSGANVLTF
TGCAGTGCCCCGGATTCTGGGGCCAACGTCCTGACTTTC
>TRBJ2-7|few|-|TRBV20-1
CSASPPRGTGYEQYF
TGCAGTGCTAGTCCCCCCCGGGGAACGGGCTACGAGCAGTACTTC
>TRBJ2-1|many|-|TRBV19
CASSISGGLSYNEQFF
TGTGCCAGTAGTATTTCGGGGGGCCTATCCTACAATGAGCAGTTCTTC
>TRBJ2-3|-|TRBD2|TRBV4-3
CASSQGASGSTDTQYF
TGCGCCAGCAGCCAAGGGGCTAGCGGGAGCACAGATACGCAGTATTTT
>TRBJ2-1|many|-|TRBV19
CASSTLDTNNEQFF
TGTGCCAGTAGTACCTTGGACACTAACAATGAGCAGTTCTTC
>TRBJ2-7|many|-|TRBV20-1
CSAKGGHDYERYF
TGCAGTGCTAAGGGGGGACACGACTACGAGCGGTACTTC
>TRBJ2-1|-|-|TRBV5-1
CASSLAGYYNEQFF
TGCGCCAGCAGCTTAGCGGGTTACTACAATGAGCAGTTCTTC
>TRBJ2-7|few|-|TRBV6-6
CASSYGLLGYEQYF
TGTGCCAGCAGTTACGGACTCCTGGGCTACGAGCAGTACTTC
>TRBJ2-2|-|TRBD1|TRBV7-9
CASRLQGAAGELFF
TGTGCCAGCAGACTACAGGGGGCCGCCGGGGAGCTGTTTTTT
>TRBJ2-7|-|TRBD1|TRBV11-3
CASSVRQGFSYEQYF
TGTGCCAGCAGCGTCCGACAGGGGTTCTCCTACGAGCAGTACTTC
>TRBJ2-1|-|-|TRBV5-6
CASSLVEGEQFF
TGTGCCAGCAGCTTGGTTGAGGGTGAGCAGTTCTTC
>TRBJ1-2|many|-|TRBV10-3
CAISEEGPHGYTF
TGTGCCATCAGTGAGGAGGGCCCTCACGGCTACACCTTC
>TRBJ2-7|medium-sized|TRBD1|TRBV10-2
CASSVDARTGVSEQYF
TGCGCCAGCAGTGTCGACGCCCGGACAGGCGTTTCCGAGCAGTACTTC
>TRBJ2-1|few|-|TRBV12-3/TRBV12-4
CASTDSSSYNEQFF
TGTGCCAGCACGGACAGTAGCTCCTACAATGAGCAGTTCTTC
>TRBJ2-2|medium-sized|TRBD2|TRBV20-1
CSAVGLAGGTNTGELFF
TGCAGTGCCGTTGGACTAGCGGGGGGTACGAACACCGGGGAGCTGTTTTTT
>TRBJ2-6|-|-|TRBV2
CASSARQSGANVLTF
TGTGCCAGCAGTGCAAGACAGTCTGGGGCCAACGTCCTGACTTTC
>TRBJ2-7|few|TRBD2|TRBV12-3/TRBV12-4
CASSTTSGRAYEQYF
TGTGCCAGCAGTACAACTAGCGGGAGAGCCTACGAGCAGTACTTC
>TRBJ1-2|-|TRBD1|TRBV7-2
CATGDRPSNGYTF
TGTGCCACCGGGGACAGGCCATCAAATGGCTACACCTTC
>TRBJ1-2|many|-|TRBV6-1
CASSLGHSTGYTF
TGTGCCAGCAGTTTAGGACACTCCACTGGCTACACCTTC
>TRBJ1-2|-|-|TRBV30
CAWSNSGRGGYTF
TGTGCCTGGAGTAACTCAGGTCGGGGGGGCTACACCTTC
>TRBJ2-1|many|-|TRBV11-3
CASSLVPDEQFF
TGTGCCAGCAGCTTAGTTCCGGATGAGCAGTTCTTC
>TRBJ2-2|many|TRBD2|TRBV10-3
CAISKTSGNTGELFF
TGTGCCATCAGTAAGACTAGCGGGAACACCGGGGAGCTGTTTTTT
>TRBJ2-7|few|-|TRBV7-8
CASSLAGSYEQYF
TGTGCCAGCAGCTTAGCGGGAAGCTACGAGCAGTACTTC
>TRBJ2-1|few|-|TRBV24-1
CATSDPFSVDYNEQFF
TGTGCCACCAGTGACCCTTTTAGCGTCGACTACAATGAGCAGTTCTTC
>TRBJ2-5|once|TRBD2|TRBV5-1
CASSFRVSGTSGVGALYF
TGCGCCAGCAGCTTCCGAGTATCGGGGACTAGCGGGGTAGGGGCACTGTACTTC
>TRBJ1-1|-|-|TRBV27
CASSLGREGGTNTEDFF
TGTGCCAGCAGTTTAGGGAGGGAAGGGGGGACGAACACTGAAGATTTCTTT
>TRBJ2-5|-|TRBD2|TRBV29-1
CSSGTSGETQYF
TGCAGCTCTGGGACTAGCGGGGAGACCCAGTACTTC
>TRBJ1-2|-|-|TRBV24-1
CATSDLIYSYGYTF
TGTGCCACCAGTGATTTAATTTACTCTTATGGCTACACCTTC
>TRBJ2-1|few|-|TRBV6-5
CASSYSFFPRGAMNEQFF
TGTGCCAGCAGTTACTCTTTTTTTCCCCGCGGGGCTATGAATGAGCAGTTCTTC
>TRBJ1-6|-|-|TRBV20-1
CSAHDTSSYNSPLHF
TGCAGTGCACACGATACTAGCTCCTATAATTCACCCCTCCACTTT
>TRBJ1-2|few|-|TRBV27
CASSGGGYGYTF
TGTGCCAGCAGTGGGGGGGGTTATGGCTACACCTTC
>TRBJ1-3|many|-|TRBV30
CAWSVGRLNTIYF
TGTGCCTGGAGTGTAGGCAGGCTGAACACCATATATTTT